The rows below give T cell receptor beta chains drawn from one sample of a study of OX40 agonist ivuxolimab in advanced cancers. The data were produced by immunoSEQ multiplex PCR, yet TCRdb's version contains in-frame clones alone and is incomplete. The data hold about 31,000 clones, with roughly 90% observed a single time. The sample here was CD4+ or CD8+ T cells sorted from blood, taken in a trial of the OX40 agonist ivuxolimab. The source is an adult with an advanced solid tumor such as melanoma, head and neck, liver or kidney cancer. Both conserved end residues are part of each CDR3.

>TRBV7-8|21
CASSLPGTEAAFISGANVLTF
>TRBV28|12
CASSFQQEGLTF
>TRBV19|13
CASSIREYNEQFF
>TRBV28|14
CASSFRGFHQPQHF
>TRBV5-1|13
CASSLYTYNEQFF
>TRBV13|11
CASSLGSEAFF
>TRBV5-1|15
CASSQRGSGTGELFF
>TRBV7-6|14
CASSPTGTPDTQYF
>TRBV5-1|18
CASSLGQGEVNKHNEQFF
>TRBV6-6|14
CASSFGQGTYEQYF
>TRBV7-8|17
CASSRLEGGSSYNEQFF
>TRBV18|12
CASSPHTYEQYF
>TRBV28|14
CASSLDIGPYEQYF
>TRBV7-9|13
CASYRDRVGGYTF
>TRBV28|16
CASSTPFIRANTEAFF